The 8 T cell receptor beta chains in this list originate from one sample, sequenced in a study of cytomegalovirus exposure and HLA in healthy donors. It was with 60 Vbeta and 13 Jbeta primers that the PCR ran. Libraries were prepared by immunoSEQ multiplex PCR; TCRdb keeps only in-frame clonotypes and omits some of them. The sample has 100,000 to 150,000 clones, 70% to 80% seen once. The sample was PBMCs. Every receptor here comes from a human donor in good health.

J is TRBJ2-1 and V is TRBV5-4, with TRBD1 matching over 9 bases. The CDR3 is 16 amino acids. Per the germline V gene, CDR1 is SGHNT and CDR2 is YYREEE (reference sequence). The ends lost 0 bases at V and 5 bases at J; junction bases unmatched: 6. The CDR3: CASSLVSGQGHNEQFF. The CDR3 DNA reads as TGTGCCAGCAGCTTGGTATCGGGACAGGGCCACAATGAGCAGTTCTTC.

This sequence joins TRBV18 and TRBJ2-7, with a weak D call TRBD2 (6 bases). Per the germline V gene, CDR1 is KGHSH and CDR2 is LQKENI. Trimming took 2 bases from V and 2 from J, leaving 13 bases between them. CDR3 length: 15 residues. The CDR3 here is CASSPSGLPTYEQYF. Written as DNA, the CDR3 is TGTGCCAGCTCACCATCCGGACTACCAACCTACGAGCAGTACTTC.

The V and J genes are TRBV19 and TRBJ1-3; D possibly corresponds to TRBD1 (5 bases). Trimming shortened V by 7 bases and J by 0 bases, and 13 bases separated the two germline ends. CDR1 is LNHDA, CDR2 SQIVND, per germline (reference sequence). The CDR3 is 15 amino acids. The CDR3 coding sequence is TGTGCCAGTACCCGACAGCAACTCTCTGGAAACACCATATATTTT. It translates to CASTRQQLSGNTIYF.

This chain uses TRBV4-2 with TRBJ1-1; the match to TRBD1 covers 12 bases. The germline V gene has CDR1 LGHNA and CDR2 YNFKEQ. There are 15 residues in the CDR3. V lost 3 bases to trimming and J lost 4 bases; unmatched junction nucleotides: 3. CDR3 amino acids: CASSHRDRGLTEAFF. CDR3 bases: TGTGCCAGCAGCCACAGGGACAGGGGGCTCACTGAAGCTTTCTTT.

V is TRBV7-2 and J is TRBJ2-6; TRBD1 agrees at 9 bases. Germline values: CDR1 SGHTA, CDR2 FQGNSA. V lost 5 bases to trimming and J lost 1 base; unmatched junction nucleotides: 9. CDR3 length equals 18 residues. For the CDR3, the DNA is TGTGCCAGCAGCATACTAGGACAGGGGCGGTCTGGGGCCAACGTCCTGACTTTC. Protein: CASSILGQGRSGANVLTF.

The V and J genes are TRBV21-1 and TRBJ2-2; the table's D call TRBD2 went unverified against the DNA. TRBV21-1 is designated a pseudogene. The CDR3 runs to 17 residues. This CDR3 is CASSAPGLAGPTGELFF. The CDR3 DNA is TGTGCCAGCAGCGCCCCGGGACTAGCGGGACCCACCGGGGAGCTGTTTTTT.

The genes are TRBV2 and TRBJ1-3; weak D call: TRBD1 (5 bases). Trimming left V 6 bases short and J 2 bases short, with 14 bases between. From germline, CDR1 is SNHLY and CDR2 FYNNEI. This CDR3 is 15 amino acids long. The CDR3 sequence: CASSPTERAGNTIYF. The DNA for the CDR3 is TGTGCCAGCAGCCCGACAGAGAGAGCTGGAAACACCATATATTTT.

CDR3 residues: CASSPGQGAPRYEQYF. The CDR3 DNA reads as TGTGCCAGCAGTCCGGGACAGGGGGCGCCACGGTACGAGCAGTACTTC. The rearrangement links TRBV27 to TRBJ2-7, with TRBD1 matching over 12 bases. The CDR3 contains 16 residues. V lost 5 bases, J lost 4 bases, and 9 bases stayed unmatched. The germline V gene encodes CDR1 MNHEY and CDR2 SMNVEV (reference sequence).